The next 10 T cell receptor beta chains were all read from a single sample in a study of blood T cell repertoires in COVID-19. Repertoires were generated with immunoSEQ multiplex PCR, while TCRdb's copy carries only in-frame clones and drops some. The sample carries fewer than 150,000 clones, around 80% recorded once. Input material: peripheral blood. The receptors here all came from a human donor in a cohort sampled during active COVID-19.

The V call is TRBV3-1 (or the pseudogene TRBV3-2), the J call TRBJ2-2; 7 bases line up with TRBD1. V was pared by 0 bases and J by 0 bases, with 7 bases of the junction left unmatched. This CDR3 has 18 residues. Germline lookup yields CDR1 LGHDT and CDR2 YNNKEL (reference sequence). CDR3 sequence: CASSQDVGQVSNTGELFF. The CDR3 DNA follows: TGTGCCAGCAGCCAAGACGTAGGACAGGTTTCGAACACCGGGGAGCTGTTTTTT.

V and J are TRBV19 and TRBJ2-2, with 8 bases aligning to TRBD1. V shed 4 bases, J shed 6 bases, and the junction held 7 bases outside the gene matches. The CDR3 has 15 residues. CDR1 is LNHDA, CDR2 SQIVND, per germline (reference sequence). CDR3 loop: CASSTRTGRAGELFF. CDR3 bases: TGTGCCAGTAGTACCCGGACAGGGCGGGCCGGGGAGCTGTTTTTT. The entire variable domain, with the rest obtained from reference TRBV19 and TRBJ2-2, is as follows: DGGITQSPKYLFRKEGQNVTLSCEQNLNHDAMYWYRQDPGQGLRLIYYSQIVNDFQKGDIAEGYSVSREKKESFPLTVTSAQKNPTAFYLCASSTRTGRAGELFFGEGSRLTVL.

As for this clone: A junction end diverges from the germline sequence, so it may reflect a read error. The chain recombines TRBV7-9 with TRBJ2-1; 7 bases are a match to TRBD2. Per germline, CDR1 SEHNR and CDR2 FQNEAQ (reference sequence). The CDR3 is made up of 14 amino acids. CDR3 DNA: TGTGCCAGCACCTTAGTTGGGGGGGACGATGAGCAGTTCTTC. This translates into CASTLVGGDDEQFF.

The V and J genes are TRBV28 and TRBJ1-2, with TRBD1 as a possible D gene (6 bases). The ends were cut back, 2 bases at V and 4 bases at J, with 17 bases in the middle. This CDR3 is built from 16 residues. Germline-derived CDR1 and CDR2 are MDHEN and SYDVKM. The CDR3 nucleotides are TGTGCCAGCAGTTTAAACCGGGACACCAATTCCTATGGCTACACCTTC. Translated: CASSLNRDTNSYGYTF.

The V gene is TRBV15, the J gene TRBJ1-4; weak D call: TRBD1 (5 bases). Germline loops: CDR1 LNHNV, CDR2 YYDKDF (reference sequence). The CDR3 has 13 residues. Between the trimmed V and J ends, which lost 3 bases and 3 bases, there was a span of 5 bases. The CDR3 spells CATSRTANEKLFF. The CDR3 DNA reads TGTGCCACCAGCAGGACAGCTAATGAAAAACTGTTTTTT.

This chain joins TRBV20-1 and TRBJ2-3; TRBD2 is a possible D gene (7 bases). This CDR3 region has 11 residues. The V gene's germline CDR1 is DFQATT and CDR2 SNEGSKA (reference sequence). The V end was cut by 6 bases, the J end by 6 bases, with 10 bases between. CDR3: CSAGGRDTQYF. The CDR3 DNA reads TGCAGTGCCGGGGGGCGCGATACGCAGTATTTT.

This chain connects TRBV5-8 to TRBJ2-1, with TRBD2 matching 10 bases. Per the germline V gene, CDR1 is SGHTS and CDR2 is YDEGEE. The CDR3 runs 17 residues. After removal of 3 bases from V and 6 bases from J, the junction contained 12 bases not matched to a gene. The CDR3 is CASSSSQRGGIFNEQFF. The CDR3 DNA reads as TGTGCCAGCAGCTCATCCCAGCGGGGGGGGATTTTCAATGAGCAGTTCTTC.

This clone has only one observation. The J gene is TRBJ2-5, the V gene TRBV4-3; 7 nucleotides line up with TRBD2. V gave up 0 bases and J gave up 6 bases; unmatched junction bases: 7. Germline values: CDR1 LGHNA, CDR2 YSLEER. The CDR3 length is 15 residues. This chain's CDR3 is CASSQDVWGGQTQYF. CDR3 nucleotide sequence: TGCGCCAGCAGCCAAGATGTCTGGGGGGGACAGACCCAGTACTTC.

The genes are TRBV2 and TRBJ1-1; 10 nucleotides align to TRBD1. Losses at the gene ends were 6 bases for V and 6 bases for J; bases not matched to a gene: 4. The V gene's germline CDR1 is SNHLY and CDR2 FYNNEI. The CDR3 has 13 amino acids. As DNA, the CDR3 is TGTGCCAGCAGCCTGACAGGGGGCCCTGAAGCTTTCTTT. Amino acids: CASSLTGGPEAFF. The variable domain in full, completed from reference TRBV2 and TRBJ1-1, reads EPEVTQTPSHQVTQMGQEVILRCVPISNHLYFYWYRQILGQKVEFLVSFYNNEISEKSEIFDDQFSVERPDGSNFTLKIRSTKLEDSAMYFCASSLTGGPEAFFGQGTRLTVV.

The rearrangement joins TRBV11-2 to TRBJ2-1; 12 bases map to TRBD2. Germline V gene lookup returns CDR1 SGHAT and CDR2 FQNNGV. Trimming took 5 bases from V and 2 from J; bases not matched to a gene: 4. The CDR3 is made up of 16 amino acids. The CDR3 region has the DNA TGTGCCAGCAGCCCTGGACTAGCGGGGACCTACAATGAGCAGTTCTTC. Amino acids: CASSPGLAGTYNEQFF.